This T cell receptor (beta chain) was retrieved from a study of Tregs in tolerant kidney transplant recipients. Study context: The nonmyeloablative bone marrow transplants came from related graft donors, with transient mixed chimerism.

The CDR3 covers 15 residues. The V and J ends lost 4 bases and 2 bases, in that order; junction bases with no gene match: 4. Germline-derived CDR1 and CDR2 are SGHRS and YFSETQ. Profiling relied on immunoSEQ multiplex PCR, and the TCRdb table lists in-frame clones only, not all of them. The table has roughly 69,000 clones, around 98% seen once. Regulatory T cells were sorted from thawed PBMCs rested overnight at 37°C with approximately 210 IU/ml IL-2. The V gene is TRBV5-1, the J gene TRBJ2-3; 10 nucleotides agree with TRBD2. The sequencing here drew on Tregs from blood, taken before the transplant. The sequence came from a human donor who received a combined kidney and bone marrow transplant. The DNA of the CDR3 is TGCGCCAGCAGCAAGGGACTAGCGACCACAGATACGCAGTATTTT. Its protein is CASSKGLATTDTQYF.